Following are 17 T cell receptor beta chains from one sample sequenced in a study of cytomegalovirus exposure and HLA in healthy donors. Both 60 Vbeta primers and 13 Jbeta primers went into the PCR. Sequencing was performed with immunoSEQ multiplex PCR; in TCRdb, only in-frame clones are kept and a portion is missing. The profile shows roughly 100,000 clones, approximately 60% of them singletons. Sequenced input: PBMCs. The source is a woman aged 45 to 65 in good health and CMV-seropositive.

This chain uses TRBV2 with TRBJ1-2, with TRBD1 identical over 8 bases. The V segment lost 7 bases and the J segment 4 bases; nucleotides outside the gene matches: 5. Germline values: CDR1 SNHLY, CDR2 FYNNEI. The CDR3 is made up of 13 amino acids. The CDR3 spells CASNFDRGYGYTF. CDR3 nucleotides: TGTGCCAGCAATTTTGACAGGGGCTATGGCTACACCTTC.

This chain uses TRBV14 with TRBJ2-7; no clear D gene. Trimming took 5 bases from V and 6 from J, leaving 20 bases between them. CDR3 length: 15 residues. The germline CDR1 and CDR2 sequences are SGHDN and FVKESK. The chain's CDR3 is CASSLDDMTTREQYF. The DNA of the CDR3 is TGTGCCAGCAGCTTAGACGACATGACAACCCGCGAGCAGTACTTC.

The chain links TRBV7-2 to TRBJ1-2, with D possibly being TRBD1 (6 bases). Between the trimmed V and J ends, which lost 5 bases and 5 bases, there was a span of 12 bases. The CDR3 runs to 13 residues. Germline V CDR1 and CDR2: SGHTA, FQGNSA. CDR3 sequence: CASSPGTRYGYTF. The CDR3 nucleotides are TGTGCCAGCAGCCCCGGGACACGTTATGGCTACACCTTC.

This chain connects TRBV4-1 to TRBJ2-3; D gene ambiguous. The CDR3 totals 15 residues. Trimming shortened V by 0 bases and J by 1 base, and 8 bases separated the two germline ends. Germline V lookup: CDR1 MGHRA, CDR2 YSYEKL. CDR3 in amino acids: CASSQDFGGTDTQYF. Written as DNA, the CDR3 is TGCGCCAGCAGCCAAGATTTCGGAGGCACAGATACGCAGTATTTT.

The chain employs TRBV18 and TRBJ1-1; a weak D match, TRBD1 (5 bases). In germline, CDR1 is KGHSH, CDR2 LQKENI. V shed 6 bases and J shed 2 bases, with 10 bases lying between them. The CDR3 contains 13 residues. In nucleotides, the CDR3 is TGTGCCAGCTCCCAAACAGGTAACACTGAAGCTTTCTTT. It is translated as CASSQTGNTEAFF.

CDR3 residues: CASSINHGYTF. Written as DNA, the CDR3 is TGTGCCAGCAGCATCAATCATGGCTACACCTTC. This rearrangement joins TRBV7-9 to TRBJ1-2; unclear D gene. This CDR3 spans 11 amino acids. Germline V gene sequence: CDR1 SEHNR, CDR2 FQNEAQ (reference sequence). Trimming took 5 bases from V and 6 from J, leaving 7 bases between them.

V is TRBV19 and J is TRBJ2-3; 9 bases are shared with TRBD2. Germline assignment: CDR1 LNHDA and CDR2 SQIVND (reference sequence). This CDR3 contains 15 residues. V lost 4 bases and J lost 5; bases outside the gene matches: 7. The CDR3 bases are TGTGCCAGTAGTAATAGCGGGGGAGAGTTAGATACGCAGTATTTT. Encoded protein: CASSNSGGELDTQYF. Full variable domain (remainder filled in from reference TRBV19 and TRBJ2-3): DGGITQSPKYLFRKEGQNVTLSCEQNLNHDAMYWYRQDPGQGLRLIYYSQIVNDFQKGDIAEGYSVSREKKESFPLTVTSAQKNPTAFYLCASSNSGGELDTQYFGPGTRLTVL.

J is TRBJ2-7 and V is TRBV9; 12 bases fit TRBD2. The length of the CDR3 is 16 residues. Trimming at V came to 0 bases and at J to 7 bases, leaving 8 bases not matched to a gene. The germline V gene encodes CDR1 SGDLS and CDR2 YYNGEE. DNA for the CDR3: TGTGCCAGCAGCGTAGGGCTAGCGGGGGGGCCACAAGAGCAGTACTTC. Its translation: CASSVGLAGGPQEQYF.

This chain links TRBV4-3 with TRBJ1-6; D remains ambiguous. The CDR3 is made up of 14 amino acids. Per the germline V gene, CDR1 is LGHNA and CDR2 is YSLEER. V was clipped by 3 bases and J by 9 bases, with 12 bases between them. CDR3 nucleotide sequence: TGCGCCAGCAGCCATGGTCAGTCTCGTTCACCCCTCCACTTT. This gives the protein CASSHGQSRSPLHF.

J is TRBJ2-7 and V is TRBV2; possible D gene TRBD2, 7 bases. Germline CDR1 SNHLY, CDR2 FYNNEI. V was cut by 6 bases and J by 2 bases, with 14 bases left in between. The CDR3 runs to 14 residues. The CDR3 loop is CASRARGGAYEQYF. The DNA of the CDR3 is TGTGCCAGCAGGGCGAGGGGGGGTGCCTACGAGCAGTACTTC.

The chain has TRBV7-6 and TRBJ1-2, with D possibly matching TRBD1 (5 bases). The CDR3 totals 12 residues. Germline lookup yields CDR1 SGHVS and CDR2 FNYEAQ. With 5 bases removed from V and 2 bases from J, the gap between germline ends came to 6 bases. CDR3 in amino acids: CASSPGNYGYTF. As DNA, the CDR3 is TGTGCCAGCAGCCCAGGGAACTATGGCTACACCTTC.

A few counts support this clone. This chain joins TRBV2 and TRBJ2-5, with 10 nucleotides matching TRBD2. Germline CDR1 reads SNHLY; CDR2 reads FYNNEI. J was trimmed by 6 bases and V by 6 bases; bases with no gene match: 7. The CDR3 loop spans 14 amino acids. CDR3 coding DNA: TGTGCCAGCAGCCCGGGACTAGCGTCGAAGACCCAGTACTTC. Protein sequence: CASSPGLASKTQYF.

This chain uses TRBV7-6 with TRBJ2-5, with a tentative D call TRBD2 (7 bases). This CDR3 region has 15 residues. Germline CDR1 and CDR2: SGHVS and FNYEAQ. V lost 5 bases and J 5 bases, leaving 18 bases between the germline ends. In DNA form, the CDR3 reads TGTGCCAGCAGCCCCACCCCCAGGGGAGGGGAGACCCAGTACTTC. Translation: CASSPTPRGGETQYF.

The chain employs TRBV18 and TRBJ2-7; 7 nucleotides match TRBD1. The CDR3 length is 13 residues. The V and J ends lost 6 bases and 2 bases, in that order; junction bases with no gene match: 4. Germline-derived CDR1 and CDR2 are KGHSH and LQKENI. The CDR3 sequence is CASSGTVAYEQYF. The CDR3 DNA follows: TGTGCCAGCTCCGGGACAGTAGCCTACGAGCAGTACTTC. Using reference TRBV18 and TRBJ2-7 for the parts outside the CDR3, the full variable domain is NAGVMQNPRHLVRRRGQEARLRCSPMKGHSHVYWYRQLPEEGLKFMVYLQKENIIDESGMPKERFSAEFPKEGPSILRIQQVVRGDSAAYFCASSGTVAYEQYFGPGTRLTVT.

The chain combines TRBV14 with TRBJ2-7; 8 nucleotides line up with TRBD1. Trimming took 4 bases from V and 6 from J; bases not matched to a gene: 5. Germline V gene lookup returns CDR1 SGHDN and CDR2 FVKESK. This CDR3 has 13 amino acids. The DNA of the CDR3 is TGTGCCAGCAGCCGAGGCAGGGGGCTCGAGCAGTACTTC. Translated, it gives CASSRGRGLEQYF.

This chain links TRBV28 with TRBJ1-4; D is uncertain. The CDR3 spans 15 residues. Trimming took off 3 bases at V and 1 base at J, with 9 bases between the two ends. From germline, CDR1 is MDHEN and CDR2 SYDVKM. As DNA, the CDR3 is TGTGCCAGCAGTTTCCCGGGTCTAACTAATGAAAAACTGTTTTTT. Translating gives CASSFPGLTNEKLFF. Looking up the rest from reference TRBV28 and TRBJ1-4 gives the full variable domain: DVKVTQSSRYLVKRTGEKVFLECVQDMDHENMFWYRQDPGLGLRLIYFSYDVKMKEKGDIPEGYSVSREKKERFSLILESASTNQTSMYLCASSFPGLTNEKLFFGSGTQLSVL.

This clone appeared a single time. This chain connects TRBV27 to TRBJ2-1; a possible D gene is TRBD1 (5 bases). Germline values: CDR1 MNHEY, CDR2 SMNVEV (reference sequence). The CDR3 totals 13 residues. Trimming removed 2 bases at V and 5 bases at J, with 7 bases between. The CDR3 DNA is TGTGCCAGCAGTTTAGCAGGGAACAATGAGCAGTTCTTC. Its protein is CASSLAGNNEQFF.